Listed here are 8 T cell receptor beta chains from one sample, sequenced in a study of blood T cell repertoires in COVID-19. Assay: immunoSEQ multiplex PCR; the TCRdb copy retains only in-frame clones and omits some. The repertoire holds about 160,000 clones, with approximately 77% as singletons. The sample comprised PBMCs or T cells enriched from blood (not recorded which). The receptors come from a man in his sixties who had recovered from COVID-19.

V and J are TRBV27 and TRBJ1-6; D might be TRBD1 (6 bases). The germline gives CDR1 MNHEY, CDR2 SMNVEV (reference sequence). Trimming pared 6 bases from V and 10 bases from J, leaving 10 bases between. The CDR3 length is 12 residues. For the CDR3, the DNA is TGTGCCAGCAGGGGGGCCTTCTCACCCCTCCACTTT. Translated, it gives CASRGAFSPLHF.

V and J are TRBV14 and TRBJ2-7, with 11 bases that match TRBD2. The trim removed 4 bases at V and 0 bases at J, leaving 5 bases unmatched. Germline V gives CDR1 SGHDN, CDR2 FVKESK. The CDR3 runs to 16 residues. This CDR3 is CASSRRLAGGSYEQYF. CDR3 nucleotides: TGTGCCAGCAGCCGGCGGCTAGCGGGAGGCTCCTACGAGCAGTACTTC.

This clone appeared once. The rearrangement joins TRBV12-3 or TRBV12-4 to TRBJ2-3; D perhaps matches TRBD2 (5 bases). V was pared by 10 bases and J by 4 bases, with 12 bases between. The CDR3 is 12 residues long. CDR3 sequence reads: CATRRGSDTQYF. DNA of the CDR3: TGTGCCACACGCCGGGGTTCAGATACGCAGTATTTT.

The chain carries TRBV10-1 and TRBJ1-5; TRBD1 matches at 12 bases. This CDR3 has 16 amino acids. V was clipped by 6 bases and J by 10 bases; unmatched bases: 13. Per germline, CDR1 WNHNN and CDR2 SYGVQD (reference sequence). CDR3 loop: CASSDPGQGAFTPQHF. The CDR3 DNA reads TGCGCCAGCAGCGACCCGGGACAGGGGGCTTTTACTCCCCAGCATTTT.

This sequence joins TRBV27 and TRBJ2-5; D is ambiguous. CDR1 and CDR2 from the germline V gene are MNHEY and SMNVEV (reference sequence). The germline V and J ends were trimmed by 6 bases and 7 bases, with 18 bases remaining between them. The CDR3 has 14 residues. The CDR3 protein is CASSPPSGFGTQYF. DNA for the CDR3: TGTGCCAGCAGCCCCCCCTCCGGGTTTGGGACCCAGTACTTC.

In its sample, this clone was seen once. The rearrangement links TRBV7-9 to TRBJ1-1, with D possibly being TRBD1 (5 bases). Looked up from germline, CDR1 is SEHNR and CDR2 is FQNEAQ (reference sequence). There are 12 residues in the CDR3. Trimming took off 2 bases at V and 6 bases at J, with 7 bases between the two ends. DNA of the CDR3: TGTGCCAGCAGCTTACAGGGCTCTGAAGCTTTCTTT. Translation gives CASSLQGSEAFF. Looking up the rest from reference TRBV7-9 and TRBJ1-1 gives the full variable domain: DTGVSQNPRHKITKRGQNVTFRCDPISEHNRLYWYRQTLGQGPEFLTYFQNEAQLEKSRLLSDRFSAERPKGSFSTLEIQRTEQGDSAMYLCASSLQGSEAFFGQGTRLTVV.

The chain joins TRBV6-5 to TRBJ2-2, with 9 bases identical to TRBD2. CDR3 size: 15 residues. Germline lookup yields CDR1 MNHEY and CDR2 SVGAGI. The junction had 4 bases not matched to a gene; V was cut back by 5 bases and J by 3 bases. The CDR3 DNA is TGTGCCAGCAGTCGGACTAGCGCCTACACCGGGGAGCTGTTTTTT. Translation: CASSRTSAYTGELFF.

This chain joins TRBV11-2 and TRBJ1-1; D is uncertain. The CDR3 has 14 residues. Germline V gene sequence: CDR1 SGHAT, CDR2 FQNNGV. V was shortened by 1 base and J by 1 base, with 7 bases between the two germline ends. This chain's CDR3 is CASSLVGGNTEAFF. DNA for the CDR3: TGTGCCAGCAGCTTAGTGGGAGGGAACACTGAAGCTTTCTTT.